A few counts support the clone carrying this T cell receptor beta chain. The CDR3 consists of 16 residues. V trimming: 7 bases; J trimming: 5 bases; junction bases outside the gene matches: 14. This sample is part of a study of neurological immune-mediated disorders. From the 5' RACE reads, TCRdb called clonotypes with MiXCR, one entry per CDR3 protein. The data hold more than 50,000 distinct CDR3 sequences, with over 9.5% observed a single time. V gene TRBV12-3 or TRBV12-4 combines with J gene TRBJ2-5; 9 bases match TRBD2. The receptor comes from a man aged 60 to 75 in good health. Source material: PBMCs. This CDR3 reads CASTPLGRGGEETQYF. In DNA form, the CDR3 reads TGTGCCAGCACCCCGTTAGGGCGGGGGGGCGAGGAGACCCAGTACTTC.